This T cell receptor (beta chain) was identified during a study of pediatric ulcerative colitis. Background on the study: Six or seven patients showed pancolitis and two showed left-sided colitis.

J gave up 5 bases and V 8 bases, and 11 bases lay outside the gene matches. The CDR3 is made up of 15 amino acids. CDR1 and CDR2 from the germline V gene are SGHAT and FQNNGV. Colonoscopy and blood draw happened at the same time. This clone was seen only a few times. The protocol was immunoSEQ multiplex PCR, while the TCRdb copy is restricted to in-frame clones and leaves out a portion. The profile covers around 64,000 clones, with about 90% appearing a single time and roughly 3.8% taken by the ten largest. This clonotype was obtained from a boy between 10 and 17 years old with severe ulcerative colitis. The chain joins TRBV11-2 to TRBJ2-5; TRBD2 aligns across 10 bases. Sequenced input: blood. The CDR3 nucleotides are TGTGCCAGCTCCACCCCTCTAGCGGGAGCGGAGACCCAGTACTTC. Its translation is CASSTPLAGAETQYF.